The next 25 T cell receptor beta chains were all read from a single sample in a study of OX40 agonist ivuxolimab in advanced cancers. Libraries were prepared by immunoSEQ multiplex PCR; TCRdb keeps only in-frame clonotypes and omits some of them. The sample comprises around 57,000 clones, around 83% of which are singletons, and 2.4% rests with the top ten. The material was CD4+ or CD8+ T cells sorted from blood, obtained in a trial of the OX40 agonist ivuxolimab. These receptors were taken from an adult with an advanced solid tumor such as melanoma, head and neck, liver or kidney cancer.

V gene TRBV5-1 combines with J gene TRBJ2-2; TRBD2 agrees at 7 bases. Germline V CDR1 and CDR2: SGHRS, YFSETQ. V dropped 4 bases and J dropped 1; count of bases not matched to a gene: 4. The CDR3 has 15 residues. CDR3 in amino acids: CASSRDYLNTGELFF. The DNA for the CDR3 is TGCGCCAGCAGCCGGGACTACTTGAACACCGGGGAGCTGTTTTTT.

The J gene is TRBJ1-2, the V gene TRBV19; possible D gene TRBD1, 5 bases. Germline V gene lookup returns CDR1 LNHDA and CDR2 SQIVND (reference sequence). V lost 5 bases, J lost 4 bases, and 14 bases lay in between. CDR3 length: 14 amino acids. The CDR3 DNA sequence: TGTGCCAGTAGTCGTGGGGACGTGTCCTATGGCTACACCTTC. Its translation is CASSRGDVSYGYTF.

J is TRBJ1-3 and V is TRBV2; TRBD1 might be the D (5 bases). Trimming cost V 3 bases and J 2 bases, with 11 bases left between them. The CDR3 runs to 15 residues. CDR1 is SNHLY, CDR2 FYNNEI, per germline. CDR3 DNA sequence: TGTGCCAGCAGTGACCAGGGCGTCCCTGGAAACACCATATATTTT. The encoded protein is CASSDQGVPGNTIYF.

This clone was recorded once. This CDR3 reads CASNRDGGRQYF. The CDR3 coding sequence is TGTGCCAGCAATAGGGACGGAGGAAGGCAGTACTTC. V gene TRBV6-5 combines with J gene TRBJ2-7; D may correspond to TRBD1 or TRBD2 (5 bases each). The CDR3 is 12 amino acids. Trimming left V 7 bases short and J 9 bases short, with 16 bases between. Germline V gives CDR1 MNHEY, CDR2 SVGAGI.

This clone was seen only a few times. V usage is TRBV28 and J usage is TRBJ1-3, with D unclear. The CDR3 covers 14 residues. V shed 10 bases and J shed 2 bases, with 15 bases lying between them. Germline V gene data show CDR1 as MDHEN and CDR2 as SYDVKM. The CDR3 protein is CATRKREAGNTIYF. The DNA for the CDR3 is TGTGCCACACGAAAAAGGGAGGCTGGAAACACCATATATTTT.

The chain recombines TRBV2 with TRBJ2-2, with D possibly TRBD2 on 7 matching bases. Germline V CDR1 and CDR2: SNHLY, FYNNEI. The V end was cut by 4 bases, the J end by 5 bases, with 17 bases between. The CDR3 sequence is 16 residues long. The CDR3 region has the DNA TGTGCCAGCAGTGTCGGGCGGGGGCGAAATACCGGGGAGCTGTTTTTT. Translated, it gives CASSVGRGRNTGELFF.

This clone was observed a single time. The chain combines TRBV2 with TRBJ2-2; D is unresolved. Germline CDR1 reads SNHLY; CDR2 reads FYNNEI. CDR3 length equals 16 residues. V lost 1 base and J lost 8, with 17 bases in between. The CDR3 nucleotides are TGTGCCAGCAGTGAAGTCTCCGGCTATACCAGGGGGGAGCTGTTTTTT. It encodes CASSEVSGYTRGELFF.

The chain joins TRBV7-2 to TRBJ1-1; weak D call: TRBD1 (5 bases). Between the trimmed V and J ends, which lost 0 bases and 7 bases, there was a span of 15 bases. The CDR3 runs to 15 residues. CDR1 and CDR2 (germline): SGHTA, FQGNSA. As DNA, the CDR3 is TGTGCCAGCAGCTTAGCGTTTCAGGGTCCGGGTGAAGCTTTCTTT. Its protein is CASSLAFQGPGEAFF.

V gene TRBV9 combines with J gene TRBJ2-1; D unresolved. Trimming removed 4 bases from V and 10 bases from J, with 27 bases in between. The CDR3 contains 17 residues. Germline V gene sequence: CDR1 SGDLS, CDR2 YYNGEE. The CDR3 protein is CASSLSPLVGAIGEQFF. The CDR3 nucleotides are TGTGCCAGCAGCTTAAGCCCGTTAGTGGGTGCGATCGGGGAGCAGTTCTTC.

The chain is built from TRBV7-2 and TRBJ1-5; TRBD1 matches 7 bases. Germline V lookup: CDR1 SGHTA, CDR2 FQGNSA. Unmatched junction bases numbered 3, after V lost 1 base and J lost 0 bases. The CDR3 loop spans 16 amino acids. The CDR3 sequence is CASSLDRGFSNQPQHF. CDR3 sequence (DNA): TGTGCCAGCAGCTTAGACAGGGGTTTTAGCAATCAGCCCCAGCATTTT.

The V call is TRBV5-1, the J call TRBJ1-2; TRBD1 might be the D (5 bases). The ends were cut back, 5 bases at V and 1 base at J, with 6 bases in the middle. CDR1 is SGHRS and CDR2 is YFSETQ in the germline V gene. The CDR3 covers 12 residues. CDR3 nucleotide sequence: TGCGCCAGCAGACAGGATAACTATGGCTACACCTTC. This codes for CASRQDNYGYTF.

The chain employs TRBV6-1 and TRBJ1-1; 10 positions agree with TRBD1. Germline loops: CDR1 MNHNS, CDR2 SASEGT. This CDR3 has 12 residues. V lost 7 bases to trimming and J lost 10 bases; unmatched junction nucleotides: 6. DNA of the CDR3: TGTGCCAGCATTGATAGGGACAGGGGAGCTTTCTTT. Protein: CASIDRDRGAFF.

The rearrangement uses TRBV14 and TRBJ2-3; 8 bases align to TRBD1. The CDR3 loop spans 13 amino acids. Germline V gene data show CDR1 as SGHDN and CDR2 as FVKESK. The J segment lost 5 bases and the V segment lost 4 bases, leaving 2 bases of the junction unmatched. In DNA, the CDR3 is TGTGCCAGCAGCCCGACAGGGGTAGATACGCAGTATTTT. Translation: CASSPTGVDTQYF.

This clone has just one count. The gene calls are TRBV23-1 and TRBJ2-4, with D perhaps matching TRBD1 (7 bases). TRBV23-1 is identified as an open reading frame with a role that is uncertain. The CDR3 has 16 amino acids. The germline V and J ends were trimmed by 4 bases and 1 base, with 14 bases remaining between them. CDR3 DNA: TGCGCCAGCAGTCGCTCGACAGGGAGGGCCAAAAACATTCAGTACTTC. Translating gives CASSRSTGRAKNIQYF.

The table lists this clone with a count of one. The CDR3 DNA sequence: TGTGCCAGCAGTTTTCTGGGGGGCCTGAATGGCTACACCTTC. Residues: CASSFLGGLNGYTF. V is TRBV27 and J is TRBJ1-2; perhaps TRBD1 as D (6 bases). Germline-derived CDR1 and CDR2 are MNHEY and SMNVEV (reference sequence). This CDR3 is 14 amino acids long. V lost 3 bases, J lost 6 bases, and 14 bases lay in between.

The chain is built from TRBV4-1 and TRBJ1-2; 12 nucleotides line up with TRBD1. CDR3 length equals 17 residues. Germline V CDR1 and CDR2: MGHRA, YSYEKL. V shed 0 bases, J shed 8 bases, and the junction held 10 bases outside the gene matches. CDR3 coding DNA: TGCGCCAGCAGCCAAGACCCGGGACAGGGGGCCCTGGGGGGCTACACCTTC. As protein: CASSQDPGQGALGGYTF.

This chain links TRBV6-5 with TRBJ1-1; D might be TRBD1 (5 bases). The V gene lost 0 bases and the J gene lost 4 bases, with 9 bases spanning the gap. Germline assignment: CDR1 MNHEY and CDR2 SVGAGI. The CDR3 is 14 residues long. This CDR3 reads CASSYSDGGTEAFF. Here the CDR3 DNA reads TGTGCCAGCAGTTACTCTGACGGGGGCACTGAAGCTTTCTTT.

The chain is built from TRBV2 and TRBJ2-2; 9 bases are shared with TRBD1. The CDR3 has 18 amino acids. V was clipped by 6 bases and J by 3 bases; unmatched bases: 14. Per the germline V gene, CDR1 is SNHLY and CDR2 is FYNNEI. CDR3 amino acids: CASRINRGRGEYTGELFF. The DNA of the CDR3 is TGTGCCAGCAGAATAAACAGGGGGCGCGGAGAGTACACCGGGGAGCTGTTTTTT.

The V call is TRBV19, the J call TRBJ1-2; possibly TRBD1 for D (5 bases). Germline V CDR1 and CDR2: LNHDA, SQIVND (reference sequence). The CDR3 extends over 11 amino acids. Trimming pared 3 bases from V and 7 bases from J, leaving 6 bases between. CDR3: CASSMRGGYTF. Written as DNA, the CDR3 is TGTGCCAGTAGTATGAGGGGTGGCTACACCTTC.

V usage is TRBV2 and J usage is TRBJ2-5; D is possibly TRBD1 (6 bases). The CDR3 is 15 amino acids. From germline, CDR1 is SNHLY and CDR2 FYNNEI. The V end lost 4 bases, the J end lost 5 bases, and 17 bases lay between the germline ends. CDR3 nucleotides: TGTGCCAGCAGTGCGGACCTTCCCACAGGGGAGACCCAGTACTTC. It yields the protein CASSADLPTGETQYF.

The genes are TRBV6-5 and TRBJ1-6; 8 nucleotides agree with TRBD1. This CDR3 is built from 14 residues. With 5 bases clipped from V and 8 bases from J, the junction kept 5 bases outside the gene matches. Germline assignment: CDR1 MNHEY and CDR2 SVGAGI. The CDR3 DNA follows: TGTGCCAGCAGTCGGACAGGGAAGGATTCACCCCTCCACTTT. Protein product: CASSRTGKDSPLHF.

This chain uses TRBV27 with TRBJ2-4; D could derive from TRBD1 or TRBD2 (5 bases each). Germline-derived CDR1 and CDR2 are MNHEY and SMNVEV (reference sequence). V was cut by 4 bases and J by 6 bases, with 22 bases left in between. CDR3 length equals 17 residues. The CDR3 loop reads CASSSLAVGTVLNIQYF. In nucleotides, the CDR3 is TGTGCCAGCAGTTCCCTGGCCGTGGGGACGGTACTAAACATTCAGTACTTC.

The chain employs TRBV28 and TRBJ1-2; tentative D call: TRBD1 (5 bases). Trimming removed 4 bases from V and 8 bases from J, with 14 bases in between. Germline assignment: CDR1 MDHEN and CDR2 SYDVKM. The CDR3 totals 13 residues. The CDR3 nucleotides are TGTGCCAGCAGTTCGGGGCCCGGTTTGGGCTACACCTTC. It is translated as CASSSGPGLGYTF.

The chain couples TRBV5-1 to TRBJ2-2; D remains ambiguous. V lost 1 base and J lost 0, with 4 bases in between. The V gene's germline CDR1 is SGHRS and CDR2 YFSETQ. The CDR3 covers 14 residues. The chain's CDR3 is CASSLSANTGELFF. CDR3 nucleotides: TGCGCCAGCAGCTTGAGCGCGAACACCGGGGAGCTGTTTTTT.

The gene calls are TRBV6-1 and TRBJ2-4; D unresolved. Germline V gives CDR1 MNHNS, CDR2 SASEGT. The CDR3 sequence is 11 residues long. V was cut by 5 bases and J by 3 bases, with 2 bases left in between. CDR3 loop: CASSNKNIQYF. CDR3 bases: TGTGCCAGCAGTAACAAAAACATTCAGTACTTC.